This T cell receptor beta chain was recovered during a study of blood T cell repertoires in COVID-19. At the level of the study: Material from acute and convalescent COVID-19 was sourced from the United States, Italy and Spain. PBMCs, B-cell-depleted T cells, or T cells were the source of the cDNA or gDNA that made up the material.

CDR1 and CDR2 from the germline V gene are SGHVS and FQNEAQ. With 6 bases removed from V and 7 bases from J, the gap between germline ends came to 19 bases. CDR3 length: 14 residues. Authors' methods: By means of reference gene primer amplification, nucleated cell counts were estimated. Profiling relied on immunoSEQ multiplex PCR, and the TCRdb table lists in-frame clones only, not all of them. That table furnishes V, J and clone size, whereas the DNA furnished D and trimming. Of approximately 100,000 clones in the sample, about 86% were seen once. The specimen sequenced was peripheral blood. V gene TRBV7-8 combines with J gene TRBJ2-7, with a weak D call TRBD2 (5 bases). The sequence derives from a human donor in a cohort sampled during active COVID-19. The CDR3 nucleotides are TGTGCCAGCAGAAATTCCCGGGGTCTTAGGGAGCAGTACTTC. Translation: CASRNSRGLREQYF.